These T cell receptor beta chains were read from a single sample in a study of blood T cell repertoires in COVID-19. TCRdb's table, derived via immunoSEQ multiplex PCR, lists solely in-frame clones and lacks some. Of about 210,000 clones in the sample, approximately 84% were seen once. Sequenced: peripheral blood. The origin of the receptors is a woman aged 80 or older with COVID-19, enrolled during active disease. Both conserved end residues are part of each CDR3. The order of the fields is CDR3 protein, J gene, V gene, clone size. The listing skips clone size in some rows; elsewhere it reads once, few, many or a size class.

CDR3 protein: CASSRTSGSFDTQYF
J gene: TRBJ2-3
V gene: TRBV27
clone size: many

CDR3 protein: CATSREISTEAFF
J gene: TRBJ1-1
V gene: TRBV15
clone size: NA

CDR3 protein: CATRLAGEGPEQYF
J gene: TRBJ2-7
V gene: TRBV27
clone size: NA

CDR3 protein: CASSPTPGLAGGRGGEQFF
J gene: TRBJ2-1
V gene: TRBV2
clone size: NA

CDR3 protein: CASSPALSGGSTDTQYF
J gene: TRBJ2-3
V gene: TRBV3-1/TRBV3-2
clone size: NA

CDR3 protein: CSASTQGVLRLNYGYTF
J gene: TRBJ1-2
V gene: TRBV20-1
clone size: NA

CDR3 protein: CAWSRITTGKRNEKLFF
J gene: TRBJ1-4
V gene: TRBV30
clone size: NA

CDR3 protein: CASITTSGSSYEQYF
J gene: TRBJ2-7
V gene: TRBV6-5
clone size: NA

CDR3 protein: CATSNGDSSYGYTF
J gene: TRBJ1-2
V gene: TRBV24-1
clone size: few

CDR3 protein: CASSYRTSGRRTGELFF
J gene: TRBJ2-2
V gene: TRBV27
clone size: few

CDR3 protein: CASTLRDTGELFF
J gene: TRBJ2-2
V gene: TRBV3-1/TRBV3-2
clone size: NA

CDR3 protein: CASSYRTGHSPLHF
J gene: TRBJ1-6
V gene: TRBV6-5
clone size: NA

CDR3 protein: CASSLAGAEDTQYF
J gene: TRBJ2-3
V gene: TRBV7-9
clone size: once

CDR3 protein: CASSSQGKRETQYF
J gene: TRBJ2-5
V gene: TRBV7-3
clone size: NA

CDR3 protein: CASSGGAGGPSYEQFF
J gene: TRBJ2-1
V gene: TRBV2
clone size: NA

CDR3 protein: CASSLGGGEVLGGYTF
J gene: TRBJ1-2
V gene: TRBV5-4
clone size: NA

CDR3 protein: CASSHPGRGNEKLFF
J gene: TRBJ1-4
V gene: TRBV4-1
clone size: NA

CDR3 protein: CASSEGQGGNQPQHF
J gene: TRBJ1-5
V gene: TRBV3-1/TRBV3-2
clone size: NA

CDR3 protein: CASSPGQGLTAKNIQYF
J gene: TRBJ2-4
V gene: TRBV3-1/TRBV3-2
clone size: NA

CDR3 protein: CASSSARLLNQPQHF
J gene: TRBJ1-5
V gene: TRBV27
clone size: once

CDR3 protein: CAWTGTSGTYEQYF
J gene: TRBJ2-7
V gene: TRBV30
clone size: NA

CDR3 protein: CASSQGPIAGGLSQNIQYF
J gene: TRBJ2-4
V gene: TRBV4-1
clone size: NA

CDR3 protein: CASSRGDRVSDTEAFF
J gene: TRBJ1-1
V gene: TRBV5-1
clone size: few

CDR3 protein: CASSEGTGYYQPQHF
J gene: TRBJ1-5
V gene: TRBV6-1
clone size: NA

CDR3 protein: CATSTRQGARTGELFF
J gene: TRBJ2-2
V gene: TRBV6-4
clone size: NA

CDR3 protein: CASSPGGLQNIQYF
J gene: TRBJ2-4
V gene: TRBV5-4
clone size: few

CDR3 protein: CASRDTTGGETQYF
J gene: TRBJ2-5
V gene: TRBV3-1/TRBV3-2
clone size: NA

CDR3 protein: CASSLEAGGSTDTQYF
J gene: TRBJ2-3
V gene: TRBV5-4
clone size: NA